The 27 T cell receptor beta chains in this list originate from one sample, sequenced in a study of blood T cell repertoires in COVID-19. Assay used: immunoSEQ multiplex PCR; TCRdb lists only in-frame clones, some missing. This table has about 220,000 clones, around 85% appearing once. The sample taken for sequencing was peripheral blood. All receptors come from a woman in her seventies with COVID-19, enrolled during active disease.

The CDR3 spells CASSLSPSGGALDGGELFF. The CDR3 DNA is TGCGCCAGCAGCTTGAGCCCTAGCGGGGGGGCCCTTGATGGCGGGGAGCTGTTTTTT. The rearrangement joins TRBV5-1 to TRBJ2-2, with 12 bases aligning to TRBD2. Unmatched junction bases numbered 14, after V lost 1 base and J lost 7 bases. The CDR3 runs 19 residues. CDR1 and CDR2 (germline): SGHRS, YFSETQ.

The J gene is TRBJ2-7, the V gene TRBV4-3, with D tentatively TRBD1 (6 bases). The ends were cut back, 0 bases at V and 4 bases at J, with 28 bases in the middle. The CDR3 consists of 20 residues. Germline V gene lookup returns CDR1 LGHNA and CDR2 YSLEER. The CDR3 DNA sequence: TGCGCCAGCAGCCAAGATAGGGAACCCATTTGGGACACGCACTTTTACGAGCAGTACTTC. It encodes CASSQDREPIWDTHFYEQYF.

CDR3 in DNA: TGTGCCAGCAGCCAGACCGGGACAGGAACCTACTATGGCTACACCTTC. Translating it yields CASSQTGTGTYYGYTF. V usage is TRBV13 and J usage is TRBJ1-2; 8 bases agree with TRBD1. In germline, CDR1 is PRHDT, CDR2 FYEKMQ (reference sequence). This CDR3 has 16 amino acids. J gave up 3 bases and V 5 bases, and 11 bases lay outside the gene matches. Using reference TRBV13 and TRBJ1-2 for the parts outside the CDR3, the full variable domain is AAGVIQSPRHLIKEKRETATLKCYPIPRHDTVYWYQQGPGQDPQFLISFYEKMQSDKGSIPDRFSAQQFSDYHSELNMSSLELGDSALYFCASSQTGTGTYYGYTFGSGTRLTVV.

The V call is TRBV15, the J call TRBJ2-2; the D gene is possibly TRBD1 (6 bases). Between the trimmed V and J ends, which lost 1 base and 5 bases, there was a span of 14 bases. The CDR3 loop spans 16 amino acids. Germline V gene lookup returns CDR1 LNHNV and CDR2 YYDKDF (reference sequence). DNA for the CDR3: TGTGCCACCAGCAGAGCCTTAGGGGGAAGGACCGGGGAGCTGTTTTTT. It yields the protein CATSRALGGRTGELFF.

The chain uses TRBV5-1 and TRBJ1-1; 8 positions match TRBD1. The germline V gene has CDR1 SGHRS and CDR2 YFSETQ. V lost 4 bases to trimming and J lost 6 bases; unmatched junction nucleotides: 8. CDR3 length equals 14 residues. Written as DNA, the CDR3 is TGCGCCAGCAGCCGAGCAGGGGGCGCAGCTGAAGCTTTCTTT. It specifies CASSRAGGAAEAFF. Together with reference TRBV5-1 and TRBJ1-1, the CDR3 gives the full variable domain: KAGVTQTPRYLIKTRGQQVTLSCSPISGHRSVSWYQQTPGQGLQFLFEYFSETQRNKGNFPGRFSGRQFSNSRSEMNVSTLELGDSALYLCASSRAGGAAEAFFGQGTRLTVV.

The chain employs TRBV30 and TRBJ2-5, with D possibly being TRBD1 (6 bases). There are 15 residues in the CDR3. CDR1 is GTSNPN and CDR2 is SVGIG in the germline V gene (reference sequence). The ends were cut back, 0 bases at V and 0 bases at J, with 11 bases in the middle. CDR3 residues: CAWSVGQFYQETQYF. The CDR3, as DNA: TGTGCCTGGAGTGTTGGACAGTTCTACCAAGAGACCCAGTACTTC.

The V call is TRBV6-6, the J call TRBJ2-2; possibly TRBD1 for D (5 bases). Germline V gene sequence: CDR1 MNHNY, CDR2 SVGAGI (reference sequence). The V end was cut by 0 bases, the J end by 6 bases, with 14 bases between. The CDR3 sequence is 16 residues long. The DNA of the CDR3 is TGTGCCAGCAGTTACTCGAACTTCCCCAGGGCCGGGGAGCTGTTTTTT. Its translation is CASSYSNFPRAGELFF.

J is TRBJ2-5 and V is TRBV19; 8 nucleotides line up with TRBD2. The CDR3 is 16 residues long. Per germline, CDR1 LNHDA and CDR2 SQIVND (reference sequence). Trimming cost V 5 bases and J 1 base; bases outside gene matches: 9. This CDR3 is CASSRRVAGIQETQYF. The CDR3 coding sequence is TGTGCCAGTAGTCGTAGGGTAGCGGGGATCCAAGAGACCCAGTACTTC.

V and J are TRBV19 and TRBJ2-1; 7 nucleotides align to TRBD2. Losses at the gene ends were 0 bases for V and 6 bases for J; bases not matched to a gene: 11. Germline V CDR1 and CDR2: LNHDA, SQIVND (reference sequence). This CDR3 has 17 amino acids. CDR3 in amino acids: CASSIDLPGGPSNEQFF. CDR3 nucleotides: TGTGCCAGTAGTATAGATCTTCCGGGAGGCCCCTCCAATGAGCAGTTCTTC. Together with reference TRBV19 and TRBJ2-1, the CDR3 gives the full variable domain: DGGITQSPKYLFRKEGQNVTLSCEQNLNHDAMYWYRQDPGQGLRLIYYSQIVNDFQKGDIAEGYSVSREKKESFPLTVTSAQKNPTAFYLCASSIDLPGGPSNEQFFGPGTRLTVL.

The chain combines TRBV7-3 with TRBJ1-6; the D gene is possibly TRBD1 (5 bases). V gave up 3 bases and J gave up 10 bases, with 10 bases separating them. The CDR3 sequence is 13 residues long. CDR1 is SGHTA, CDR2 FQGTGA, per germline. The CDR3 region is CASSLQGGSPLHF. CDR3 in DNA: TGTGCCAGCAGCTTGCAGGGTGGCTCACCCCTCCACTTT.

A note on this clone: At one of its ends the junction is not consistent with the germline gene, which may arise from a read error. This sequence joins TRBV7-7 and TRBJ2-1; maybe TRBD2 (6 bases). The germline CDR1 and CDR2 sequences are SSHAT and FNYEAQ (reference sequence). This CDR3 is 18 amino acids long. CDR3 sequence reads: CASSSGGALYGAYNEQFF. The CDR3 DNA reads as TGTGCTAGCAGCTCTGGCGGGGCCCTCTATGGGGCCTACAATGAGCAGTTCTTC. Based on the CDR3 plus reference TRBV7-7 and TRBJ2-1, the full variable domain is GAGVSQSPRYKVTKRGQDVTLRCDPISSHATLYWYQQALGQGPEFLTYFNYEAQPDKSGLPSDRFSAERPEGSISTLTIQRTEQRDSAMYRCASSSGGALYGAYNEQFFGPGTRLTVL.

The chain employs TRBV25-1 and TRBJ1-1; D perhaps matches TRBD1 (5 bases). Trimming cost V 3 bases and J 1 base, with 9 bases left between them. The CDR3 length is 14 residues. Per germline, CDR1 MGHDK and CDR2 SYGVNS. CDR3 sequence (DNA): TGTGCCAGCAGTGAGCCTACAGGGAACACTGAAGCTTTCTTT. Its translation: CASSEPTGNTEAFF.

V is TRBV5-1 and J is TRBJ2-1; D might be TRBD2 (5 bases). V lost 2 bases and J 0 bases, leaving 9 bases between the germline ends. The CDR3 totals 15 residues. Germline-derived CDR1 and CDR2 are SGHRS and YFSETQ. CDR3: CASSLAETSYNEQFF. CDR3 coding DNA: TGCGCCAGCAGCTTAGCGGAGACCTCCTACAATGAGCAGTTCTTC.

The CDR3 DNA sequence: TGTGCCAGTAGGCTAGGACAGATATATGGCTACACCTTC. This sequence encodes CASRLGQIYGYTF. V gene TRBV19 combines with J gene TRBJ1-2; tentative D call: TRBD1 (6 bases). This CDR3 spans 13 amino acids. V gave up 6 bases and J gave up 5 bases, with 13 bases separating them. CDR1 LNHDA and CDR2 SQIVND come from the germline V gene (reference sequence).

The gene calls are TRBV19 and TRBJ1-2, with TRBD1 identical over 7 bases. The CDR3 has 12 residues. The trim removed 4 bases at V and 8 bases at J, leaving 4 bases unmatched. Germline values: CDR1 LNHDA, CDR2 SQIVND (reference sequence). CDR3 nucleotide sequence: TGTGCCAGTAGTACAGGACAGGCAGGCTACACCTTC. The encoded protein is CASSTGQAGYTF. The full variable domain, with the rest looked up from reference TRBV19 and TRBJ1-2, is DGGITQSPKYLFRKEGQNVTLSCEQNLNHDAMYWYRQDPGQGLRLIYYSQIVNDFQKGDIAEGYSVSREKKESFPLTVTSAQKNPTAFYLCASSTGQAGYTFGSGTRLTVV.

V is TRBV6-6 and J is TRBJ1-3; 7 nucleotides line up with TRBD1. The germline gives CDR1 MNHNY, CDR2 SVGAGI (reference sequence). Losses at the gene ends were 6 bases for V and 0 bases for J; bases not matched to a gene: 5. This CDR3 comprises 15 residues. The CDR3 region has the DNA TGTGCCAGCAGAAGGGACAGTCACTCTGGAAACACCATATATTTT. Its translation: CASRRDSHSGNTIYF.

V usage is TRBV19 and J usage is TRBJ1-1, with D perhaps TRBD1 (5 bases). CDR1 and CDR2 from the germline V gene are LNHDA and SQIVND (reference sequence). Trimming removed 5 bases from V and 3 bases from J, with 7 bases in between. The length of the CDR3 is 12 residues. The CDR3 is CASSWGDTEAFF. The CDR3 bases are TGTGCCAGTAGTTGGGGGGACACTGAAGCTTTCTTT.

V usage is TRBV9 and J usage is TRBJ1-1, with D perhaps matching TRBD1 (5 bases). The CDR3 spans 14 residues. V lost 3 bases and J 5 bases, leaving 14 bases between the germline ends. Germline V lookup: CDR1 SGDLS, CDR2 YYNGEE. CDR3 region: CASSEDGSGTEAFF. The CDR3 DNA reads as TGTGCCAGCAGCGAGGACGGTTCAGGGACTGAAGCTTTCTTT.

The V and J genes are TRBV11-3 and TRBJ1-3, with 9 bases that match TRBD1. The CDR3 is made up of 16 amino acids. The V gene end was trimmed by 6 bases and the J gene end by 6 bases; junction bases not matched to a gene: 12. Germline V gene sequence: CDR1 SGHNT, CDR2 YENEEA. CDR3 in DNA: TGTGCCAGCAGAGCACTACCGGGACAGGGTGCAAACACCATATATTTT. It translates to CASRALPGQGANTIYF.

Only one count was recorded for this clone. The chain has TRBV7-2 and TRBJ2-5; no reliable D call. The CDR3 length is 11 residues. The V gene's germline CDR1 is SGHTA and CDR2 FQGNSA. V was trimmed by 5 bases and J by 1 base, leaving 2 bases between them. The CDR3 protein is CASSLQETQYF. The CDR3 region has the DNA TGTGCCAGCAGCCTCCAAGAGACCCAGTACTTC.

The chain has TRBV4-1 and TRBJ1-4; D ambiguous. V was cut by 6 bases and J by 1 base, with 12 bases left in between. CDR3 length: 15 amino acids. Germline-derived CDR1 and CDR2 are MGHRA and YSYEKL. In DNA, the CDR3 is TGCGCCAGCAGACCGTCCGGGGAAACTAATGAAAAACTGTTTTTT. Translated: CASRPSGETNEKLFF.

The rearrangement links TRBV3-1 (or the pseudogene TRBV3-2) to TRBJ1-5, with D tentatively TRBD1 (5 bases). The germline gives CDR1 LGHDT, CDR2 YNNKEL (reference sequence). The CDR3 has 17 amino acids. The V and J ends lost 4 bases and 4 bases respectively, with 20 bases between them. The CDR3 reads CASSPGTGRPSNQPQHF. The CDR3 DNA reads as TGTGCCAGCAGCCCCGGTACAGGAAGACCGTCGAATCAGCCCCAGCATTTT.

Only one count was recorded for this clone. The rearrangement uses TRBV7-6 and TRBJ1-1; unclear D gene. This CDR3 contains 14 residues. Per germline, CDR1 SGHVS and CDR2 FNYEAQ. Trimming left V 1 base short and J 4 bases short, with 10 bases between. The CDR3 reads CASSLGGLVTEAFF. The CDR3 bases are TGTGCCAGCAGCTTAGGAGGGTTAGTCACTGAAGCTTTCTTT.

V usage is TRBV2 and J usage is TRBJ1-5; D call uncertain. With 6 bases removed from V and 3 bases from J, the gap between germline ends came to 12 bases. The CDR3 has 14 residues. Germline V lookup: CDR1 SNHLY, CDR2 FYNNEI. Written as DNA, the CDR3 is TGTGCCAGCAGCACACAGAGGGCCAATCAGCCCCAGCATTTT. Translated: CASSTQRANQPQHF.

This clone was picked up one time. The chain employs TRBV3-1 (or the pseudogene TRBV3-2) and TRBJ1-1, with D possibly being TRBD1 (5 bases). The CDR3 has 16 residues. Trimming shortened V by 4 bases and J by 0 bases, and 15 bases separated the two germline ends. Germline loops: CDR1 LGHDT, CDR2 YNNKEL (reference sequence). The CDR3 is CASSRGDSPMNTEAFF. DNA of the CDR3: TGTGCCAGCAGCCGGGGGGATTCACCCATGAACACTGAAGCTTTCTTT.

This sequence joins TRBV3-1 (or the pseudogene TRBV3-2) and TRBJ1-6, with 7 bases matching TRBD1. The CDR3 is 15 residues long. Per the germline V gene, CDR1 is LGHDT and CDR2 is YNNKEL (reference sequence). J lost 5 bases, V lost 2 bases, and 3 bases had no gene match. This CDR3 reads CASSQFRGNNSPLHF. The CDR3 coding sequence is TGTGCCAGCAGCCAATTCAGGGGGAATAATTCACCCCTCCACTTT.

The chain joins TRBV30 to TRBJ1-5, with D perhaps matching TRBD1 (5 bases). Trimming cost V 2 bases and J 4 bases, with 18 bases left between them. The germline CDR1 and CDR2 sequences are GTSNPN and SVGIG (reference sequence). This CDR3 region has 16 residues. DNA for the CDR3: TGTGCCTGGAGTTCTACCCCCGGGACTGGGAATCAGCCCCAGCATTTT. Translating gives CAWSSTPGTGNQPQHF. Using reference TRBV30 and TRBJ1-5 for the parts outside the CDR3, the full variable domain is SQTIHQWPATLVQPVGSPLSLECTVEGTSNPNLYWYRQAAGRGLQLLFYSVGIGQISSEVPQNLSASRPQDRQFILSSKKLLLSDSGFYLCAWSSTPGTGNQPQHFGDGTRLSIL.